The clone carrying this T cell receptor beta chain was detected ten times or more. Its antigen is as yet unknown. It was RNA transcripts that yielded the amplified TCR beta CDR3 regions. The HTBI primer set served for first-round RT-PCR of the TCR CDR3. TCRdb passed the multiplex PCR reads through MiXCR, listing each CDR3 protein once. This table holds around 190,000 distinct CDR3 sequences, roughly a sixth found once. The CDR3 is made up of 15 amino acids. V was trimmed by 5 bases and J by 6 bases, leaving 18 bases between them. The source of the sample is a study of T cells in Graves' hyperthyroidism and ophthalmopathy. Study as a whole: Peripheral blood was collected at initial diagnosis, before any treatment.

Notes on the study in general: By a 13 V-J model, ophthalmopathy was set apart from stable hyperthyroidism. Appearing also in blood were most of the thyroid clonotypes expanded above 0.001.

Sequencing was performed on blood. This receptor was obtained from a woman in her forties or fifties with Graves' hyperthyroidism. The J gene is TRBJ2-3, the V gene TRBV12-3 or TRBV12-4; D not certain. This CDR3 is CASSIPGQSWDTQYF. The CDR3 region has the DNA TGTGCCAGCAGTATCCCGGGTCAAAGTTGGGATACGCAGTATTTT.